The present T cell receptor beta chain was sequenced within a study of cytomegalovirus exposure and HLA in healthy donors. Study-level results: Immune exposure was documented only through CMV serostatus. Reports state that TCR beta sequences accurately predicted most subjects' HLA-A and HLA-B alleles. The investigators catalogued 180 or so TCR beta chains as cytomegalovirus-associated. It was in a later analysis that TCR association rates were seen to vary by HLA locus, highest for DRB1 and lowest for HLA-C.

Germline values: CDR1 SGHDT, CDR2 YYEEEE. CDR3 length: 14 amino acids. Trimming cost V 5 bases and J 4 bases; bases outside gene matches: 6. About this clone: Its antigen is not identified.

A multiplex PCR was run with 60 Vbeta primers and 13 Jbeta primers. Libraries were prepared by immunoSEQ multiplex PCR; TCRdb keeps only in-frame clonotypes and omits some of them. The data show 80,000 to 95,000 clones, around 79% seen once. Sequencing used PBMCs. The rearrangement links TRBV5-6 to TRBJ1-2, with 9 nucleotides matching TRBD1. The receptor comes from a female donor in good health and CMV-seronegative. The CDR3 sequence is CASSRQGVGYGYTF. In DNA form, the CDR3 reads TGTGCCAGCAGTCGACAGGGGGTTGGCTATGGCTACACCTTC.